This T cell receptor beta chain is from a study of blood T cell repertoires in COVID-19. Clones were read by immunoSEQ multiplex PCR, and TCRdb kept only the in-frame ones, dropping some. The data show over 200,000 clones, around 85% seen once. V gave up 4 bases and J gave up 8 bases, with 14 bases separating them. Germline V gives CDR1 SQVTM, CDR2 ANQGSEA. The CDR3 extends over 13 amino acids. Input material: PBMCs or T cells enriched from blood (not recorded which). The sequence came from a man aged 35-49 years who had recovered from COVID-19. The chain recombines TRBV29-1 with TRBJ1-4; D is uncertain. In DNA, the CDR3 is TGCAGCGTTGTGGGCGGCGGGGAAGAAAAACTGTTTTTT. Its protein is CSVVGGGEEKLFF.